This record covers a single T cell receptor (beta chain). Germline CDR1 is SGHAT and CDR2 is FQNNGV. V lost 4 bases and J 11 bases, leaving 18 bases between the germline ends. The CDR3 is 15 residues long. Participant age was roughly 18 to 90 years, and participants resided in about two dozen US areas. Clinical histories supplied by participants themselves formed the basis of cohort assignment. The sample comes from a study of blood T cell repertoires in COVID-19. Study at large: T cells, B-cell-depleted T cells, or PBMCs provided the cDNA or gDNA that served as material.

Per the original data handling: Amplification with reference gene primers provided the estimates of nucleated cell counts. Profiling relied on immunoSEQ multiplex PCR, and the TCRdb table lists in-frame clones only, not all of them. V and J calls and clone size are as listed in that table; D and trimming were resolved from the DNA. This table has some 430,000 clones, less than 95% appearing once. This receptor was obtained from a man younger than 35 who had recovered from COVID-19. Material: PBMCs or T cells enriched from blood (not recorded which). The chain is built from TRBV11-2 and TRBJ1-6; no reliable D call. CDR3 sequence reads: CASSYSPETETPLHF. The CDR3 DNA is TGTGCCAGCAGCTACTCACCAGAAACAGAGACACCCCTCCACTTT.